This record concerns one T cell receptor (beta chain) sequence. The target of this receptor is not known. No per-base quality is available; no much larger clone lies one base away. This sample stems from a study of shared clonotypes between healthy human individuals (dated by TCRdb to the early 2020s). About the investigation overall: The cohort comprised a couple of women and a few men aged 18 to 49 years. Blood TCR repertoires of roughly 5 healthy adults were deeply sequenced to estimate repertoire size and the extent of clonotype sharing between individuals. Different laboratories and diverse techniques were used to prepare libraries and sequence TCR repertoires, to increase sequencing depth and limit assay-specific biases. Each donor's leukapheresis produced roughly between roughly 0.85 and 10 billion PBMCs.

For CDR1 and CDR2, the germline V gene lists SGHTA and FQGTGA. The CDR3 covers 13 residues, taking in both the cysteine and the phenylalanine. Only CDR3 DNA is held: 39 bases, read in frame from base 1. Relative to germline, V is missing 5 bases and J is missing 3 bases, with 1 base of the junction outside any gene match. Using the deep immunoSEQ assay, multiplex PCR amplified TCR CDR3 regions from genomic DNA. Extracted genomic DNA from each cell subset was spread evenly across all wells of several immunoSEQ 96-well plates, with each plate serving as a replicate. Each replicate PCR for unsorted PBMC received about 0.3 ug genomic DNA, equal to 30,000 or so T cell genomes. Ten immunoSEQ deep assay plates were used to sequence unsorted PBMC genomic DNA. The purified libraries were quantified using a Qubit 3.0 fluorometer, sized with a Bioanalyzer 2100, and then quantified again using the KAPA Library Quantification kit. Each immunoSEQ 96-well plate was sequenced on its own single-read 150-cycle Illumina NextSeq 550 flow cell. The paper's processing steps were these. Because only junctional sequences without quality scores were contained in the immunoSEQ output, filtering matching that applied to full-length reads could not be performed. Sequences were annotated with PyIR, a Python wrapper for IgBLAST v1.9, using IMGT germline references to assign V/J genes and CDR3. Any read was removed if the V/J assignment was weak (E-value above 1e-6), the CDR3 was missing, or the read contained stop codons, out-of-frame junctions, or ambiguous translated residues. V3J clonotypes were defined as sequences sharing an identical inferred V gene, J gene, and CDR3 amino acid sequence. Percentage overlap between repertoires was calculated by dividing the number of shared unique clonotypes by the size of the smaller repertoire. Richness of each repertoire was evaluated using RTK rarefaction, the Chao1 estimator, and Recon v2.1 estimates of unobserved clonotypes. TCRdb stores this immuneACCESS table with in-frame sequences only. Part of the clones is absent; in the studies checked, under half of the shortfall reflects unresolved V genes, and no reason is known for the rest. V and J calls and clone size are copied from that table; D and trimming were computed from the DNA. Recorded for this sample are roughly 500,000 clones; more than 75% of them occurred a single time. The ten largest clones capture more than 10% of the sample.

Study-level results and caveats: Because the study included only a small number of donors, the genetic and exposure-history diversity represented was limited. Sampling was restricted to blood, and TCR repertoires in tissue are likely to differ from TCR repertoires in blood. Pairwise subsampling indicated that sequencing depth was expected to affect the degree of clonotype sharing among donors.

The donors were healthy, HIV-negative adults who had no recently reported acute infections or vaccinations. Every donor was a Caucasian adult living in Nashville, Tennessee, USA. For unsorted samples, tens of millions of PBMCs were counted and genomic DNA was extracted with the QIAamp DNA Blood Mini kit. Blood was collected by leukapheresis, and PBMCs were isolated by Ficoll-Histopaque density gradient centrifugation and then cryopreserved in liquid nitrogen vapor phase. The clonotype originates from a woman between 40 and 55 years old in good health. Some clones in this sample may be carry-over from other donors' samples. The sequenced sample was PBMCs. The chain joins TRBV7-3 to TRBJ2-5; TRBD1 matches 9 bases in the middle. The CDR3 region has the sequence CASSRTGEETQYF. The DNA sequence follows: TGTGCCAGCAGCCGGACAGGGGAAGAGACCCAGTACTTC.